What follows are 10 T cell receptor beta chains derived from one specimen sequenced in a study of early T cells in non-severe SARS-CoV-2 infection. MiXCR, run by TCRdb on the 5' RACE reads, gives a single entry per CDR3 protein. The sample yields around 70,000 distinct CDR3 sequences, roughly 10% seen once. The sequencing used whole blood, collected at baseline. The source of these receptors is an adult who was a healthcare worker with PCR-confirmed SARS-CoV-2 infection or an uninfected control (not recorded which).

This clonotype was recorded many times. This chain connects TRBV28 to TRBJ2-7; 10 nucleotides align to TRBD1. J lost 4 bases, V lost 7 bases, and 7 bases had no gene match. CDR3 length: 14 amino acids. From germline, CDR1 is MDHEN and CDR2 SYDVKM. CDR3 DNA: TGTGCCAGCAATCAACGGGACAGGGGTTACGAGCAGTACTTC. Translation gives CASNQRDRGYEQYF.

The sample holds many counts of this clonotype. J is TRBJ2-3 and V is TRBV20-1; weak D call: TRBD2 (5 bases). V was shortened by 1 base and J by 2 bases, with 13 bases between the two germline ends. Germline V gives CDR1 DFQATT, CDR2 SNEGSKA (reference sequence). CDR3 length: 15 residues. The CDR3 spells CSARVPSSNTDTQYF. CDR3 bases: TGCAGTGCTAGAGTCCCTAGCAGCAACACAGATACGCAGTATTTT.

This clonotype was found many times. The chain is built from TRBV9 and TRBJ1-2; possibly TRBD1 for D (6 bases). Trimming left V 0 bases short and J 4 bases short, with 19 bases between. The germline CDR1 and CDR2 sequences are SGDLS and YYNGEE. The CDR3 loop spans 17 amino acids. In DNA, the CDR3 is TGTGCCAGCAGCGTAGAGAGATCCAGGGGATCGGGCTATGGCTACACCTTC. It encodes CASSVERSRGSGYGYTF.

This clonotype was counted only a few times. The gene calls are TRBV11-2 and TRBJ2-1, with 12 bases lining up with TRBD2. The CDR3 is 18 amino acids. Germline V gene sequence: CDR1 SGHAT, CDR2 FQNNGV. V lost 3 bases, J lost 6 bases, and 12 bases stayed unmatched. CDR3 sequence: CASSFPPKTSGSGNEQFF. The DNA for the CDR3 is TGTGCCAGCAGCTTTCCTCCCAAGACTAGCGGGAGTGGCAATGAGCAGTTCTTC.

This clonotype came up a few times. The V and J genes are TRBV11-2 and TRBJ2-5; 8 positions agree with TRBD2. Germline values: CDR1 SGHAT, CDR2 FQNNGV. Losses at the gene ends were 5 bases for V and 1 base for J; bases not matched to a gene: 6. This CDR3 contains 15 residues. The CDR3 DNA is TGTGCCAGCAGCCTGATCGGGACTAGCCAAGAGACCCAGTACTTC. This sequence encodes CASSLIGTSQETQYF.

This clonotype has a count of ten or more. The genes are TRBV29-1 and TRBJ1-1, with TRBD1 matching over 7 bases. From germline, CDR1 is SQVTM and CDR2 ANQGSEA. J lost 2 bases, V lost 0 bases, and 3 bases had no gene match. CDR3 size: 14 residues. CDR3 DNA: TGCAGCGTTGAAGAGGGGACAGCAAACACTGAAGCTTTCTTT. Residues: CSVEEGTANTEAFF.

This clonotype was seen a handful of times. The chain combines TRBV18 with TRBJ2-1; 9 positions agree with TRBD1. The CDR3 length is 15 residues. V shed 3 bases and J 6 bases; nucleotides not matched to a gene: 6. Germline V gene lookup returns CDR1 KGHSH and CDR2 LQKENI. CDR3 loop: CASSPTGGDVNEQFF. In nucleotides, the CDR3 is TGTGCCAGCTCACCTACAGGGGGCGACGTCAATGAGCAGTTCTTC.

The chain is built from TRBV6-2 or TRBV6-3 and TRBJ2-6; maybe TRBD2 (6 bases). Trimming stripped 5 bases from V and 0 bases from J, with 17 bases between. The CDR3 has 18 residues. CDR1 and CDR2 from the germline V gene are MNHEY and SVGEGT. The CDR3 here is CASSKMREKGSGANVLTF. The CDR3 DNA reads TGTGCCAGCAGTAAAATGCGGGAAAAAGGCTCTGGGGCCAACGTCCTGACTTTC.

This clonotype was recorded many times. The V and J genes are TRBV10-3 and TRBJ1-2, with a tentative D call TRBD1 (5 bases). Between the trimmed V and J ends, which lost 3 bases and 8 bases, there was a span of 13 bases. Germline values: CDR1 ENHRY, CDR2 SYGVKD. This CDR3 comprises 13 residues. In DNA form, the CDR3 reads TGTGCCATCAGTGACGGGGACCTACGCGGCTACACCTTC. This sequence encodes CAISDGDLRGYTF.

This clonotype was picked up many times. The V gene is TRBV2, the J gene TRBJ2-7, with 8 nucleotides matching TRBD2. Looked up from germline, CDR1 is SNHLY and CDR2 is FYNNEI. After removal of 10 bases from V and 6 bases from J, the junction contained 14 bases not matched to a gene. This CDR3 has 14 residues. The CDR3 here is CATHRGTSNAEQYF. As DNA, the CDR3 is TGTGCCACCCACAGAGGGACTAGTAACGCCGAGCAGTACTTC.